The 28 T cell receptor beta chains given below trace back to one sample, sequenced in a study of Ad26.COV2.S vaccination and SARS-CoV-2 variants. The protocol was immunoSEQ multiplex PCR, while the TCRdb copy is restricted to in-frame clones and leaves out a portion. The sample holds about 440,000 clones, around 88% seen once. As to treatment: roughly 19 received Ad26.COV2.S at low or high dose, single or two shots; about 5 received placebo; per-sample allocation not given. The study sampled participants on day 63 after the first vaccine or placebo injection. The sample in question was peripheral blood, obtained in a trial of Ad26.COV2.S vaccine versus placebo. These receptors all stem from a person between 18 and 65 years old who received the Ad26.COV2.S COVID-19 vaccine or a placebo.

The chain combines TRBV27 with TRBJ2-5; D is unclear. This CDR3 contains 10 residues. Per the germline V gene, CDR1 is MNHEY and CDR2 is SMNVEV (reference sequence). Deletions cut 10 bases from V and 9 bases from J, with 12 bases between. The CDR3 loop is CAIPGWAQYF. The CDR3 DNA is TGTGCCATCCCTGGGTGGGCCCAGTACTTC.

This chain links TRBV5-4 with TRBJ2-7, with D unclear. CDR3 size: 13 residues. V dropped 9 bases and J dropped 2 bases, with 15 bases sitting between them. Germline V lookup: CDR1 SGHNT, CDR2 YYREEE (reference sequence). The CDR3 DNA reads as TGTGCCACCAATATGGTGGGGACCTACGAGCAGTACTTC. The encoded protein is CATNMVGTYEQYF.

As DNA, the CDR3 is TGTGCCAGCAGTTCGGACAGGGTGGGGCAGCCCCAGCATTTT. Translated: CASSSDRVGQPQHF. V and J are TRBV7-2 and TRBJ1-5, with TRBD1 identical over 8 bases. The CDR3 spans 14 residues. V was clipped by 6 bases and J by 7 bases; unmatched bases: 8. Germline V gene sequence: CDR1 SGHTA, CDR2 FQGNSA.

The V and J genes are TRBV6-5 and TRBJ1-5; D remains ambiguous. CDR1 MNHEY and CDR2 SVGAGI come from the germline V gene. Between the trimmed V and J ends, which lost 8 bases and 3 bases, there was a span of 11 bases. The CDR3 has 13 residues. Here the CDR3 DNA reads TGTGCCAGCGGGGAGAATTCCAATCAGCCCCAGCATTTT. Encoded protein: CASGENSNQPQHF.

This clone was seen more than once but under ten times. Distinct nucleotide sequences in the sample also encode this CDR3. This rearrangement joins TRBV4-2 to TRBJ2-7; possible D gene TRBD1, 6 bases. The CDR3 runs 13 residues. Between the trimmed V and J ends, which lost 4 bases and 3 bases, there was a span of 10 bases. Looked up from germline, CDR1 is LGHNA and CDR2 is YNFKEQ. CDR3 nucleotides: TGTGCCAGCAGCCGGTCCAGGGGCTACGAGCAGTACTTC. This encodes CASSRSRGYEQYF.

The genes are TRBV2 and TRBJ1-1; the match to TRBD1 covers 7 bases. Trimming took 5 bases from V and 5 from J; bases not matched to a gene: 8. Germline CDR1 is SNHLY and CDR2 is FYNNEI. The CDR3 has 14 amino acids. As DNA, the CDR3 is TGTGCCAGCAGTCCACAGGGGAGTGGGACTGAAGCTTTCTTT. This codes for CASSPQGSGTEAFF. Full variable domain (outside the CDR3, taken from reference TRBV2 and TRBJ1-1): EPEVTQTPSHQVTQMGQEVILRCVPISNHLYFYWYRQILGQKVEFLVSFYNNEISEKSEIFDDQFSVERPDGSNFTLKIRSTKLEDSAMYFCASSPQGSGTEAFFGQGTRLTVV.

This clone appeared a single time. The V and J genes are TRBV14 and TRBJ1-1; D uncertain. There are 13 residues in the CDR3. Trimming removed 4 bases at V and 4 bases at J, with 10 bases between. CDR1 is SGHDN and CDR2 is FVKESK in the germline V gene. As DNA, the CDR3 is TGTGCCAGCAGCCCCACTGGGCCCACTGAAGCTTTCTTT. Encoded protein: CASSPTGPTEAFF.

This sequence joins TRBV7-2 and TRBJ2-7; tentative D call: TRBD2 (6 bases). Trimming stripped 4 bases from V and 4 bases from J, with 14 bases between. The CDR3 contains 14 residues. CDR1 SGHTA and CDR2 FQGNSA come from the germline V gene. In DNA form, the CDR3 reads TGTGCCAGCAGCTACGGGGGTTTTGGATACGAGCAGTACTTC. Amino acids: CASSYGGFGYEQYF.

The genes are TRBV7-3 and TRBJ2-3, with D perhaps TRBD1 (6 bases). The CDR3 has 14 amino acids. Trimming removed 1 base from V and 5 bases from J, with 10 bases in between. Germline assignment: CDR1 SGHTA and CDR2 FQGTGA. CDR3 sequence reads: CASSLIQGKDTQYF. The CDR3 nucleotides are TGTGCCAGCAGCTTAATTCAGGGGAAAGATACGCAGTATTTT.

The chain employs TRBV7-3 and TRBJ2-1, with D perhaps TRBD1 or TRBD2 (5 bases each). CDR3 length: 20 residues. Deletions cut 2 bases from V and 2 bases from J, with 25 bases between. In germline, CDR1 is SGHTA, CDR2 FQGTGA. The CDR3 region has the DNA TGTGCCAGCAGCTTATGGGCCGGGACCGACTACACTAGTACCTACAATGAGCAGTTCTTC. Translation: CASSLWAGTDYTSTYNEQFF.

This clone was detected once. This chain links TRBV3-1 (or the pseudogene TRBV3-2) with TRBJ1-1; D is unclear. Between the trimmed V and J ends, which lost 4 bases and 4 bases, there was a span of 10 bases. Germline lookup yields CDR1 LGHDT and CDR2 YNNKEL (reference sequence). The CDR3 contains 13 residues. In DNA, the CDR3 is TGTGCCAGCAGCCTACATGGTGTCACTGAAGCTTTCTTT. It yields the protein CASSLHGVTEAFF.

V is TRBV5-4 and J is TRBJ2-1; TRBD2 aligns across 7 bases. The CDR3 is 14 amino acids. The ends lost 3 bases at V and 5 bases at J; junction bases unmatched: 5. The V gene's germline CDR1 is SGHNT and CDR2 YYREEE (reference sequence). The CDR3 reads CASSSGLGNNEQFF. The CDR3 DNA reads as TGTGCCAGCAGCTCCGGACTAGGAAACAATGAGCAGTTCTTC.

CDR3 protein: CASSLDGRAGQPQHF. CDR3 DNA sequence: TGTGCCAGCAGCTTAGACGGCCGCGCAGGACAGCCCCAGCATTTT. The gene calls are TRBV7-2 and TRBJ1-5; unclear D gene. Germline V CDR1 and CDR2: SGHTA, FQGNSA. This CDR3 has 15 residues. Trimming took off 1 base at V and 7 bases at J, with 14 bases between the two ends.

The CDR3 here is CASSQGPGQGSSYNSPLHF. CDR3 DNA: TGTGCCAGCAGCCAAGGTCCAGGGCAAGGAAGCTCCTATAATTCACCCCTCCACTTT. The genes are TRBV3-1 (or the pseudogene TRBV3-2) and TRBJ1-6; tentative D call: TRBD1 (5 bases). CDR3 size: 19 residues. From germline, CDR1 is LGHDT and CDR2 YNNKEL (reference sequence). V gave up 1 base and J gave up 0 bases, with 16 bases separating them.

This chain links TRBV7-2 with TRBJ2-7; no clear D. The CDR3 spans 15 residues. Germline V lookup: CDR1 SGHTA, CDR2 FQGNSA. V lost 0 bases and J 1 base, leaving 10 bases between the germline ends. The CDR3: CASSLAFTGSYEQYF. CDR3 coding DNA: TGTGCCAGCAGCTTAGCGTTCACCGGTTCCTACGAGCAGTACTTC.

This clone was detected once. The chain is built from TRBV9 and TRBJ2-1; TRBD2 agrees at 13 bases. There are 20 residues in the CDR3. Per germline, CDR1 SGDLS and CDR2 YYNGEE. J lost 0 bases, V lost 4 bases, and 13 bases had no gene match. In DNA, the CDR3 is TGTGCCAGCAGCCAGAGGACTAGCGGGAGTACGAGTTACTCCTACAATGAGCAGTTCTTC. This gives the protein CASSQRTSGSTSYSYNEQFF.

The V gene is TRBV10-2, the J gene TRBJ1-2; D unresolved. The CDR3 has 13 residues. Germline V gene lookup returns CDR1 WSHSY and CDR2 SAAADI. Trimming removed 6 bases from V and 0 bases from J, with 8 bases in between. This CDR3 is CASRVGTNYGYTF. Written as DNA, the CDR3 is TGCGCCAGCAGAGTCGGAACTAACTATGGCTACACCTTC.

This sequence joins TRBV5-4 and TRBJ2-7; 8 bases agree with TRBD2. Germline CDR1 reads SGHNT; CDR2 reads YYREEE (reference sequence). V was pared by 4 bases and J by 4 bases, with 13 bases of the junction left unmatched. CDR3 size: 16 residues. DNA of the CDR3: TGTGCCAGCAGCCTCTTCATCGGTAGCGGGATGTACGAGCAGTACTTC. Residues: CASSLFIGSGMYEQYF. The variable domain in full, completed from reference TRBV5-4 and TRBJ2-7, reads ETGVTQSPTHLIKTRGQQVTLRCSSQSGHNTVSWYQQALGQGPQFIFQYYREEENGRGNFPPRFSGLQFPNYSSELNVNALELDDSALYLCASSLFIGSGMYEQYFGPGTRLTVT.

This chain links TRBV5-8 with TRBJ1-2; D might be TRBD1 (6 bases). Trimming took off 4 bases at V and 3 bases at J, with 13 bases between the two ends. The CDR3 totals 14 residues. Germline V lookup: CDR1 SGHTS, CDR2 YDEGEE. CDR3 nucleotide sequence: TGTGCCAGCAGCGATACAGGGTTGGACTATGGCTACACCTTC. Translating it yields CASSDTGLDYGYTF.

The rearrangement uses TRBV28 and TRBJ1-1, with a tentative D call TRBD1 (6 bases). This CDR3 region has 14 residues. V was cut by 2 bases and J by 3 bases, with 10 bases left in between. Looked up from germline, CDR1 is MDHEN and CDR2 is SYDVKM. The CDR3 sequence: CASSLLQGDTEAFF. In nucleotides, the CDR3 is TGTGCCAGCAGTTTACTACAGGGTGACACTGAAGCTTTCTTT.

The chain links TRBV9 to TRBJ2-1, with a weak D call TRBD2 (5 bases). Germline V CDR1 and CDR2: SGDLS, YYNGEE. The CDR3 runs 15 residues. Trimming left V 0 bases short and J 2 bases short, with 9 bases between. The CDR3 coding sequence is TGTGCCAGCAGCGTAGGGTCGGGGACCTACAATGAGCAGTTCTTC. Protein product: CASSVGSGTYNEQFF. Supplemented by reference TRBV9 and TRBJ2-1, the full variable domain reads DSGVTQTPKHLITATGQRVTLRCSPRSGDLSVYWYQQSLDQGLQFLIQYYNGEERAKGNILERFSAQQFPDLHSELNLSSLELGDSALYFCASSVGSGTYNEQFFGPGTRLTVL.

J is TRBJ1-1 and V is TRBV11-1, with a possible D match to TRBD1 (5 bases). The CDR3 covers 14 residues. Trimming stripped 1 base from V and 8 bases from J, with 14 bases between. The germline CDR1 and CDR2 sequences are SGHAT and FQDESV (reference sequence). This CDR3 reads CASSLDPDSTEAFF. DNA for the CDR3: TGTGCCAGCAGCTTAGATCCCGACAGTACCGAAGCTTTCTTT.

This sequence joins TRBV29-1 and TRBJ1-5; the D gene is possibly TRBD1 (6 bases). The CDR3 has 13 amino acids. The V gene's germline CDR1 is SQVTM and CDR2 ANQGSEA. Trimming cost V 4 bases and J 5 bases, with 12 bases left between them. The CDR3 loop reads CSVGGGVDQPQHF. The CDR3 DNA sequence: TGCAGCGTTGGAGGGGGGGTGGATCAGCCCCAGCATTTT.

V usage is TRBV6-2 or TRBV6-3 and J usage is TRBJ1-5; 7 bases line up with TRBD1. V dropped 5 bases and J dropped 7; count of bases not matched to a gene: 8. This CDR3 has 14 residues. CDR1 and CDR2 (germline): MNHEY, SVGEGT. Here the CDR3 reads CASSRQGPGQPQHF. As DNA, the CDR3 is TGTGCCAGCAGTAGACAGGGACCAGGACAGCCCCAGCATTTT.

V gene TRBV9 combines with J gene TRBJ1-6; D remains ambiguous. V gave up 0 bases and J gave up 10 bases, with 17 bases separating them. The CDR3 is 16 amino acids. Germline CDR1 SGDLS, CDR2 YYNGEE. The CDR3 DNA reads TGTGCCAGCAGCGTAGGGGGTGGGATTCTAGGATCACCCCTCCACTTT. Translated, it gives CASSVGGGILGSPLHF. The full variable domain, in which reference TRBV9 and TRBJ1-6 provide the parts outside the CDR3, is DSGVTQTPKHLITATGQRVTLRCSPRSGDLSVYWYQQSLDQGLQFLIQYYNGEERAKGNILERFSAQQFPDLHSELNLSSLELGDSALYFCASSVGGGILGSPLHFGNGTRLTVT.

CDR3 amino acids: CASSLPSVETQYF. For the CDR3, the DNA is TGTGCCAGCAGCTTACCCAGCGTGGAGACCCAGTACTTC. The genes are TRBV7-2 and TRBJ2-5; no definite D call. The CDR3 runs to 13 residues. Trimming left V 2 bases short and J 5 bases short, with 9 bases between. CDR1 SGHTA and CDR2 FQGNSA come from the germline V gene.

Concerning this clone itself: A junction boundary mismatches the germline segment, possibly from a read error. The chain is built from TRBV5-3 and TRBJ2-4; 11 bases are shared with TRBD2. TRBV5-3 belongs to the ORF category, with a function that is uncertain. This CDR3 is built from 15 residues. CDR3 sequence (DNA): TGCTTTAGCGGGAGGGCCGATCTAGCCAAAAACATTCAGTACTTC. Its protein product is CFSGRADLAKNIQYF.

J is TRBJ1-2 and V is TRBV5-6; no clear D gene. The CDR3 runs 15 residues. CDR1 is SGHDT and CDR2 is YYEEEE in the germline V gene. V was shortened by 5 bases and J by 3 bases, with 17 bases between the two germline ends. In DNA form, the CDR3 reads TGTGCCAGCAGAGTGCGGACCGTGGGCGACTATGGCTACACCTTC. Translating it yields CASRVRTVGDYGYTF.